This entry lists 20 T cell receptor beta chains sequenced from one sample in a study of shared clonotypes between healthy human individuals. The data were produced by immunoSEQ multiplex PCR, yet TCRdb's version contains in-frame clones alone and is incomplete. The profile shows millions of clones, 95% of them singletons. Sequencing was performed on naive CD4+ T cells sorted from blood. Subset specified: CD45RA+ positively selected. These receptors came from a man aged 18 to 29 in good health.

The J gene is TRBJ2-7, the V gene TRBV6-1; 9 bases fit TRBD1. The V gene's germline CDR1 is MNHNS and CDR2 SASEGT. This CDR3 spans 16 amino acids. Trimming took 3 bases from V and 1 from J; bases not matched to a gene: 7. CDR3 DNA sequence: TGTGCCAGCAGTGACGCCGGGACAGGGTTATCCTACGAGCAGTACTTC. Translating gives CASSDAGTGLSYEQYF.

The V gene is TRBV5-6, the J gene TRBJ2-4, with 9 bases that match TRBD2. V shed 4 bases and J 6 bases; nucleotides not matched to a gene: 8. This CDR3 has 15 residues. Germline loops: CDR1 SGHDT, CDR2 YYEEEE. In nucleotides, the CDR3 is TGTGCCAGCAGCCTGGAAGCGGGGGGAACAAACATTCAGTACTTC. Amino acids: CASSLEAGGTNIQYF. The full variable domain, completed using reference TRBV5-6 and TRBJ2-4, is DAGVTQSPTHLIKTRGQQVTLRCSPKSGHDTVSWYQQALGQGPQFIFQYYEEEERQRGNFPDRFSGHQFPNYSSELNVNALLLGDSALYLCASSLEAGGTNIQYFGAGTRLSVL.

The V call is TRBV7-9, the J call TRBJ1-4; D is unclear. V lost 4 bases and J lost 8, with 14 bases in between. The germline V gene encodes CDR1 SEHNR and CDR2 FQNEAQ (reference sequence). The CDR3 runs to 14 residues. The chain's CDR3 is CASSSTDLGEKLFF. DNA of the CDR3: TGTGCCAGCAGCTCGACGGATCTCGGGGAAAAACTGTTTTTT.

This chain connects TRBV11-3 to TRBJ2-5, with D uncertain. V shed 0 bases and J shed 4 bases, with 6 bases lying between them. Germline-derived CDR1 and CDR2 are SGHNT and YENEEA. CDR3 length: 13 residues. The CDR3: CASSLEARETQYF. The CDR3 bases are TGTGCCAGCAGCTTAGAGGCCAGAGAGACCCAGTACTTC.

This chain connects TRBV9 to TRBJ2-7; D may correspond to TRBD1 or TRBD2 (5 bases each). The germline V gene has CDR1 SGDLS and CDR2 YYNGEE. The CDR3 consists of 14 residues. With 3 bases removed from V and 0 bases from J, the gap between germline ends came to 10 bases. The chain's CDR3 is CASSGGPLSYEQYF. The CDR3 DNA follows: TGTGCCAGCAGCGGGGGACCCCTCTCCTACGAGCAGTACTTC.

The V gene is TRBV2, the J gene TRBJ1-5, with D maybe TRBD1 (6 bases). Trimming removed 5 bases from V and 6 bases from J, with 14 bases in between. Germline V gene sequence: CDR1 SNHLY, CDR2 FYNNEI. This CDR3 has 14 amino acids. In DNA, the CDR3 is TGTGCCAGCAGTTTGGGGGGGGCTCTTCAGCCCCAGCATTTT. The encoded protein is CASSLGGALQPQHF. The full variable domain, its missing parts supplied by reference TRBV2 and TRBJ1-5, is EPEVTQTPSHQVTQMGQEVILRCVPISNHLYFYWYRQILGQKVEFLVSFYNNEISEKSEIFDDQFSVERPDGSNFTLKIRSTKLEDSAMYFCASSLGGALQPQHFGDGTRLSIL.

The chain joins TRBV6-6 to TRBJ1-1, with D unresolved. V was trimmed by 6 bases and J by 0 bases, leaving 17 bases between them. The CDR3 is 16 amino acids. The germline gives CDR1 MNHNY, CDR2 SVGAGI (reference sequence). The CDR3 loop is CASSPGYGLMNTEAFF. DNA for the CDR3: TGTGCCAGCAGCCCGGGATATGGCCTCATGAACACTGAAGCTTTCTTT.

The CDR3 DNA reads TGTGCCAGCAGCGCCGGGACACTAAGGGCCGGGGAGCTGTTTTTT. It translates to CASSAGTLRAGELFF. This chain uses TRBV5-6 with TRBJ2-2; D may be TRBD1 (6 bases). Germline CDR1 SGHDT, CDR2 YYEEEE. This CDR3 spans 15 amino acids. V shed 4 bases and J shed 6 bases, with 16 bases lying between them.

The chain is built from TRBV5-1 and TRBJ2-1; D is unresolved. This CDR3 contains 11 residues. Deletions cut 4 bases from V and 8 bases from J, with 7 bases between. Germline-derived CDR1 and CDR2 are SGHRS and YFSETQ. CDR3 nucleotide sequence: TGCGCCAGCAGCCAGGAGTATGAGCAGTTCTTC. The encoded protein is CASSQEYEQFF.

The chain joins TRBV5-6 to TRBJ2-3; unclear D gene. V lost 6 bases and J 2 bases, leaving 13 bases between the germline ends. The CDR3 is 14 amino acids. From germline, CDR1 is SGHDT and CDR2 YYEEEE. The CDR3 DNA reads TGTGCCAGCAACTCTGGACGTCTCACAGATACGCAGTATTTT. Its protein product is CASNSGRLTDTQYF.

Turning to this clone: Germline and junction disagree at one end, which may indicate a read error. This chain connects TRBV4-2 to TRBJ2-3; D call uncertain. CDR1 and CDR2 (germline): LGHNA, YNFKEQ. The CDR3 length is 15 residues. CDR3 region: CAGSQDRITTDTQYF. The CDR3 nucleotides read TGTGCCGGCAGCCAAGATCGTATCACCACAGATACGCAGTATTTT.

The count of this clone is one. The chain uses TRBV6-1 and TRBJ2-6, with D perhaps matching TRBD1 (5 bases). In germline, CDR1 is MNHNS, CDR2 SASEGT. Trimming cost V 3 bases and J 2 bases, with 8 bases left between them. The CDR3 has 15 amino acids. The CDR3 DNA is TGTGCCAGCAGTGAGGGGCCACCTGGGGCCAACGTCCTGACTTTC. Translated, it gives CASSEGPPGANVLTF.

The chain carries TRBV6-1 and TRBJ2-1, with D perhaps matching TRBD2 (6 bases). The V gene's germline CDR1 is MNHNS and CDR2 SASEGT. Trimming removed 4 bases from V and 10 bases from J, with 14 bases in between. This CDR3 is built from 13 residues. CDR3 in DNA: TGTGCCAGCAGTGGAGGACTACTTAGGGAGCAGTTCTTC. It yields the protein CASSGGLLREQFF.

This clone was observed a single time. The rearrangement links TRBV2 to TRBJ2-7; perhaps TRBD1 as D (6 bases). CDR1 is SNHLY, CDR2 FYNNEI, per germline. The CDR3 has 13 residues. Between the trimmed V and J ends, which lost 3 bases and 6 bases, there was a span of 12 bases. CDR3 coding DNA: TGTGCCAGCAGTGATAACAGGGTGGGCGAGCAGTACTTC. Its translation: CASSDNRVGEQYF.

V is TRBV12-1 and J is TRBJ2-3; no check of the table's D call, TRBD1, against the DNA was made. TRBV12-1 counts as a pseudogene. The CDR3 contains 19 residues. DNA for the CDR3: TGTGCCAGCAGCTCCCGACCGACAGGGGGCGGGGGAAACACAGATACGCAGTATTTT. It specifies CASSSRPTGGGGNTDTQYF.

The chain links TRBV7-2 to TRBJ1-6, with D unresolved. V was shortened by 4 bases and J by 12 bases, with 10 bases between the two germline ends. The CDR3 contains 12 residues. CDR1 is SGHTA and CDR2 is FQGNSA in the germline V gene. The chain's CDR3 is CASSSYALPLHF. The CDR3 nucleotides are TGTGCCAGCAGCTCGTACGCCTTACCCCTCCACTTT.

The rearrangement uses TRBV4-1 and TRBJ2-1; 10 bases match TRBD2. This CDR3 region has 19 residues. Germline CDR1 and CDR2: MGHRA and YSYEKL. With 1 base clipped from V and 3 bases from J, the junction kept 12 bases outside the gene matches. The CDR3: CASSQARVASGSVYNEQFF. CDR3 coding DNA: TGCGCCAGCAGCCAAGCGCGTGTTGCTAGCGGGAGTGTCTACAATGAGCAGTTCTTC.

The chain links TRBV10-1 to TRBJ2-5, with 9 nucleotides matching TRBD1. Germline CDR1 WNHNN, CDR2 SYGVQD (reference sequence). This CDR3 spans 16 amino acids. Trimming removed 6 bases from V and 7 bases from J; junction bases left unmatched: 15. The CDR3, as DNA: TGCGCCAGCAGCGTGGGACAGGGCGGCTCAAGAGGGACCCAGTACTTC. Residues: CASSVGQGGSRGTQYF.

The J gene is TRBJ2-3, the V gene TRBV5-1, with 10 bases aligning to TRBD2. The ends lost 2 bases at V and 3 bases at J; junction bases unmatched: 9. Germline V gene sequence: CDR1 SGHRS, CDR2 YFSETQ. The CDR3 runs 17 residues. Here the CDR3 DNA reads TGCGCCAGCAGCTTAAGAATAGCGGGAGGTGGTACAGATACGCAGTATTTT. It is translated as CASSLRIAGGGTDTQYF.

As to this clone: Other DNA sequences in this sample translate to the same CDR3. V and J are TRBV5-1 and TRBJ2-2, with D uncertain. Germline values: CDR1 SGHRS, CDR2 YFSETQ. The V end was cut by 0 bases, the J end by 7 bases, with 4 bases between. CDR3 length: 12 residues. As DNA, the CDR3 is TGCGCCAGCAGCTTGGAAGGCGGGGAGCTGTTTTTT. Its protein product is CASSLEGGELFF.